Included here is one T cell receptor beta chain sequence, with context. Its antigen is still unknown. In patients chosen for sequencing, flow cytometry had shown CD8+CD57+ cell expansion. The sample comes from a study of CD8+CD57+ T cells in acquired aplastic anemia. Whole-study findings and limits: Researchers reported that CD8+ Simpson's diversity was not significantly different in patients versus controls.

Genomic DNA provided the template from which TCR beta VDJ and CDR3 profiles were obtained. TCRdb used MiXCR to reprocess the reads, holding one entry per CDR3 protein. This table holds about 470,000 distinct CDR3 sequences, approximately 32% found once. The CDR3 runs to 16 residues. In germline, CDR1 is LGHNA, CDR2 YNFKEQ. After removal of 3 bases from V and 2 bases from J, the junction contained 8 bases not matched to a gene. The sequenced sample was sorted CD4+, CD8+, or CD8+CD57+ T cells (not recorded which) from PBMCs. The chain employs TRBV4-2 and TRBJ2-3; TRBD2 aligns across 7 bases. This receptor was obtained from a human donor with aplastic anemia. The CDR3 DNA is TGTGCCAGCAGCCAGGAGGCTAGCGGAGCCACAGATACGCAGTATTTT. Protein: CASSQEASGATDTQYF.